A selection of T cell receptor beta chains follows, all from one sample in a study of CD8+ T cells in alopecia areata. Here immunoSEQ multiplex PCR was the method, and the copy in TCRdb shows in-frame clones only, minus some. The top ten clones hold 1.7% of a sample with 170,000 or so clones, more than 60% of them seen once. Specimen: CD4+ T cells sorted from blood, collected at week 0. The receptor set was obtained from a human donor with alopecia areata. Both conserved end residues are trimmed from each CDR3. Fields, in order: V gene, D gene, J gene, CDR3 protein. A D gene is named only where the DNA matches it firmly.

>TRBV27|-|TRBJ2-3
ASRPTWGSTDTQY
>TRBV30|TRBD1|TRBJ1-2
AWSVVRDRSFYGYT
>TRBV10-3|-|TRBJ2-7
AIREPDTSYEQY
>TRBV11-2|-|TRBJ1-2
ASSLVDTYGYT
>TRBV5-1|TRBD1|TRBJ2-5
ASRNRDRPYQETQY
>TRBV30|-|TRBJ1-6
AWSAGSNSPLH
>TRBV25-1|TRBD1|TRBJ1-2
ASRQGGYGYT
>TRBV7-8|TRBD2|TRBJ2-1
ASSLPRSSGGRRGEQF
>TRBV27|TRBD1|TRBJ2-7
ASSRIQGARGYEQY
>TRBV19|-|TRBJ2-5
ASRGPTEETQY
>TRBV30|-|TRBJ1-2
AWSRRRVEGYT
>TRBV15|-|TRBJ2-6
ATSRATVSGANVLT
>TRBV4-1|TRBD1|TRBJ1-2
ASSQPQTGSYGYT